The sequence of this TCR beta chain was determined in a study of T cell clonotyping in hematopoietic cell transplantation. With regard to this clone: Its antigen is currently unknown.

The method was immunoSEQ multiplex PCR; TCRdb's version includes in-frame clones alone and lacks a portion of them. The sample lists around 9,000 clones, approximately 79% occurring once. Study-wide findings and caveats: Pathologically expanded recipient clonotypes increased progressively from day 30 to day 180 as diversity fell. Few recipient clonotypes overlapped donors; over 95% were de novo at given depth. Broader posttransplant TCR repertoire diversity was predicted by graft donor and pretransplant recipient Inverse Simpson Index values.

Germline V gene sequence: CDR1 SGHTA, CDR2 FQGNSA. Trimming stripped 3 bases from V and 0 bases from J, with 5 bases between. The CDR3 length is 13 residues. This sample comprised peripheral blood mononuclear cells, obtained 180 days after allogeneic stem cell transplant. The chain combines TRBV7-2 with TRBJ1-2; no clear D gene. The origin of this receptor is a female patient aged 50-59 years who had an allogeneic stem cell transplant from a related donor, so the T cells may come from the graft donor. Some clones in this sample may be carry-over from other donors' samples. The CDR3 DNA follows: TGTGCCAGCAGCTTTCCCCCTAACTATGGCTACACCTTC. Translation gives CASSFPPNYGYTF.